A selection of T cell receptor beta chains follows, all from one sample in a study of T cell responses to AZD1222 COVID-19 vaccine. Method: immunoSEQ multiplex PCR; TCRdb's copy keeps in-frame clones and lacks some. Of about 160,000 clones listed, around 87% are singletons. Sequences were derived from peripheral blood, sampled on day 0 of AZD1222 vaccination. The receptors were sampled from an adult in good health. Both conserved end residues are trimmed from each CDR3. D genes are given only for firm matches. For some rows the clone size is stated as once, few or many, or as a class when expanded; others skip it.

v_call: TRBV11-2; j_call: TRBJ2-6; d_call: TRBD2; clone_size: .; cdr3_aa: ASSLDQLAGASSGANVLT
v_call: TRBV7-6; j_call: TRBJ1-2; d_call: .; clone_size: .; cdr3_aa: ASSFPRDSLREQARGDGYT
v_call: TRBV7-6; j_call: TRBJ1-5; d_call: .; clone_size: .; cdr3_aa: ASSLEQGHQPQH
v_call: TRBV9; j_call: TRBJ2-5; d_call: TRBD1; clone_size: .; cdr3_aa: ASSVEDRPTQETQY
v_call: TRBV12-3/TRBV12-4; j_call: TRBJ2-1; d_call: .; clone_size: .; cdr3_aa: ASTLEGRQF
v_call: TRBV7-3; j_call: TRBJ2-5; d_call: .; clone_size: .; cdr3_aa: ASSLIGGQEETQY
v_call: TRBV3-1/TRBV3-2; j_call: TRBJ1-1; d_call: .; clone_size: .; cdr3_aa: ASSQNLKGKNTEAF
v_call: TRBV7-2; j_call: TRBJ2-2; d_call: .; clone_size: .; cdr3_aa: AASTGELF
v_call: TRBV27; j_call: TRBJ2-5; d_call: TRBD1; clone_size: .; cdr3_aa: ASSVRDREWETQY
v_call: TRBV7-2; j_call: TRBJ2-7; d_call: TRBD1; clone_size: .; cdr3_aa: ASSQGRDRVSNFYEQY
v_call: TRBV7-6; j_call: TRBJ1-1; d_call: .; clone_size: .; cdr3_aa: ASSLGWGRSKNTEAF
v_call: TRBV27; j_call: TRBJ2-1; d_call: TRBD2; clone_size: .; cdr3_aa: ASSSRTSGGIMRSASYNEQF
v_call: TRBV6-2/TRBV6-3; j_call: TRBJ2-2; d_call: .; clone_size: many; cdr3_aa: ASSYGPTGELF
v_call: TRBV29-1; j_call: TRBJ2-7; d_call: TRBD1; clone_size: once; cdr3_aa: SVEDRGGQY
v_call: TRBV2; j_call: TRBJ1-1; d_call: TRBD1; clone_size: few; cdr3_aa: ASRSGGDEAF
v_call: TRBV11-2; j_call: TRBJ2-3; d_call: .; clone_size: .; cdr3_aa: ASSSDRPSTDTQY
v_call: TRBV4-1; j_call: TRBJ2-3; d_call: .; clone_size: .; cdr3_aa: ASSHVGGSRADTQY
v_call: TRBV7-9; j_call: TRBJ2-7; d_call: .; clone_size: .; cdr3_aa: ASSVGRDSYEQY
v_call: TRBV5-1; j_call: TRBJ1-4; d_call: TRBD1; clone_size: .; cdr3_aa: ASSFKGQDEKLF
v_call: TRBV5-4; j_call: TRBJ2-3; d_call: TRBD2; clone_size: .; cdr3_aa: ASSQTSGGSDTQY
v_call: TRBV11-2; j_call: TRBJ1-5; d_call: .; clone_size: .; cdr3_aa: ASSPGEGQPQH
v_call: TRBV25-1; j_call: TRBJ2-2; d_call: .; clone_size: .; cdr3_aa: ASSGVGLGELF
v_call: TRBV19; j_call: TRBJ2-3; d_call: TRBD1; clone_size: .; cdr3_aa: ASSIGQGRTDTQY
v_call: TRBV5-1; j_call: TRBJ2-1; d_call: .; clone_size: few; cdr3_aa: ASLTGSEQF
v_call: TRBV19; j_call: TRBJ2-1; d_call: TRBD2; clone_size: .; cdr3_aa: ASSPTSGGSLVYNEQF
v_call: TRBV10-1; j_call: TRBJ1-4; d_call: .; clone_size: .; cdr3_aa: ASSLLGQEKLF
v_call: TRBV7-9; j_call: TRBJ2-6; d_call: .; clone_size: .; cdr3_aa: ASSFNFIEANVLT
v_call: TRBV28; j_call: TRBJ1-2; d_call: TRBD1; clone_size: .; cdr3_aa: ASGGGQGVLLHGYT
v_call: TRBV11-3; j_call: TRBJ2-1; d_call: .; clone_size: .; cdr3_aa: ASSLDPSREQQF
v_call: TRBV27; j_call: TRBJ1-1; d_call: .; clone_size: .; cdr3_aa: ASSLQEGEGRRTEAF
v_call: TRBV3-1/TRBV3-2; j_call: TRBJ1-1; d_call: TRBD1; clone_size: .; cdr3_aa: ASSQEDRADMNTEAF
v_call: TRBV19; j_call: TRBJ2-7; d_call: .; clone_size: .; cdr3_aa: ASSATQGYEQY
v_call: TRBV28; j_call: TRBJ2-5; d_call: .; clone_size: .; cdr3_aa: ASSIPTGVIETQY
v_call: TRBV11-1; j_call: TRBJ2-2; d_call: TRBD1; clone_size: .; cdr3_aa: ASSPSDRGYTGELF
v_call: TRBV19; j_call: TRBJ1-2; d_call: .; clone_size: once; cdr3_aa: ASSIDPAGVYGYT
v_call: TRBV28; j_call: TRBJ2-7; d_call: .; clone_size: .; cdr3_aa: ASSLATGINEQY
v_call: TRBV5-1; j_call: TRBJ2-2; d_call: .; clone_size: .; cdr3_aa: ASSKGLDTGELF
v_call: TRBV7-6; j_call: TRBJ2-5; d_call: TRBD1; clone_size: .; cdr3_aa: ASLEGTGGAGETQY
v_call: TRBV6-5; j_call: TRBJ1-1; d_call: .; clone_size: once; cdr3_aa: ASSYAGAGAF
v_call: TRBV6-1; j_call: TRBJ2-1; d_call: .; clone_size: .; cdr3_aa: ASSELGRHHEQF
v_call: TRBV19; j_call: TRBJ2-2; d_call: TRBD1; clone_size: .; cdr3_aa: ASSYYRGHTNTGELF
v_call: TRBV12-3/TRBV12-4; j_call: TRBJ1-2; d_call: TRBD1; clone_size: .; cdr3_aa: ASSTGVNYGYT
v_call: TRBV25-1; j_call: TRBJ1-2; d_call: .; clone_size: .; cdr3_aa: ASRSGWGSGYT
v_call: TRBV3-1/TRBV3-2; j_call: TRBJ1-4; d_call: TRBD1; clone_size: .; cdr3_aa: ASSQAYRGNNDNEKLF
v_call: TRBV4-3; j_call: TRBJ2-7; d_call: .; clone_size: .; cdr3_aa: ASSQEWGVYYEQY
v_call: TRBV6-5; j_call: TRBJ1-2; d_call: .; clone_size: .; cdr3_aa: ASSYGRRHPYGYT
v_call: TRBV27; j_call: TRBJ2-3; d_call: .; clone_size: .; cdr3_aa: ASSFGTSRIWTDTQY
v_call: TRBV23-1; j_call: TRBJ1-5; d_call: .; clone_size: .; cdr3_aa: ASSPRLRNQPQH
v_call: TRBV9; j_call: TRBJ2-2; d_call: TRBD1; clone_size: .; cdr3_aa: ASSETGGILRTGELF